Each of the 23 T cell receptor beta chains below was sequenced from the same sample in a study of T cell responses to AZD1222 COVID-19 vaccine. Data came from immunoSEQ multiplex PCR; TCRdb stores just in-frame clones and leaves some out. This sample has about 56,000 clones; 80% to 90% occur once, and the top ten carry about 15%. The sequencing used peripheral blood, collected on day 0 of AZD1222 vaccination. The receptors shown here come from an adult in good health.

This chain links TRBV3-1 (or the pseudogene TRBV3-2) with TRBJ1-2, with TRBD1 as a possible D gene (6 bases). Germline V gives CDR1 LGHDT, CDR2 YNNKEL (reference sequence). This CDR3 has 19 amino acids. Trimming shortened V by 7 bases and J by 1 base, and 28 bases separated the two germline ends. CDR3 nucleotide sequence: TGTGCCAGCACCAATAAAGGGACATCGGGAGGAACCGTTAACTATGGCTACACCTTC. Translating it yields CASTNKGTSGGTVNYGYTF.

This clone turned up a few times. The chain links TRBV4-1 to TRBJ2-2; maybe TRBD1 (6 bases). V was pared by 0 bases and J by 13 bases, with 15 bases between. This CDR3 contains 14 residues. Germline V CDR1 and CDR2: MGHRA, YSYEKL. CDR3 in amino acids: CASSQDFDRRGLFF. The CDR3 bases are TGCGCCAGCAGCCAAGATTTCGACAGGCGTGGGCTGTTTTTT.

The chain uses TRBV19 and TRBJ1-5; 9 bases line up with TRBD1. Trimming removed 7 bases from V and 0 bases from J; junction bases left unmatched: 10. CDR1 and CDR2 from the germline V gene are LNHDA and SQIVND (reference sequence). The CDR3 loop spans 17 amino acids. The CDR3 bases are TGTGCCAGTAACCGACGGACAGGGGATAATAGCAATCAGCCCCAGCATTTT. It specifies CASNRRTGDNSNQPQHF.

CDR3 DNA: TGTGCCAGCAGCCTACAGAGCTCCTACGAGCAGTACTTC. Amino acids: CASSLQSSYEQYF. J is TRBJ2-7 and V is TRBV5-8; D gene uncertain. The CDR3 is 13 amino acids. CDR1 and CDR2 (germline): SGHTS, YDEGEE. V lost 4 bases and J 0 bases, leaving 8 bases between the germline ends. Together with reference TRBV5-8 and TRBJ2-7, the CDR3 gives the full variable domain: EAGVTQSPTHLIKTRGQQATLRCSPISGHTSVYWYQQALGLGLQFLLWYDEGEERNRGNFPPRFSGRQFPNYSSELNVNALELEDSALYLCASSLQSSYEQYFGPGTRLTVT.

The V gene is TRBV5-5, the J gene TRBJ2-1, with D unclear. The CDR3 is 12 amino acids. V gave up 2 bases and J gave up 7 bases, with 7 bases separating them. Germline-derived CDR1 and CDR2 are SGHKS and YYEKEE (reference sequence). The CDR3 protein is CASSFSKNEQFF. In DNA form, the CDR3 reads TGTGCCAGCAGCTTCAGCAAAAATGAGCAGTTCTTC.

The chain combines TRBV29-1 with TRBJ2-7, with TRBD2 identical over 13 bases. CDR3 length: 14 amino acids. In germline, CDR1 is SQVTM, CDR2 ANQGSEA. V lost 5 bases to trimming and J lost 4 bases; unmatched junction nucleotides: 5. The CDR3 DNA reads TGCAGCGTTCTCGGGACTAGCGGGGAGTACGAGCAGTACTTC. Amino acids: CSVLGTSGEYEQYF.

The V and J genes are TRBV3-1 (or the pseudogene TRBV3-2) and TRBJ1-1; possibly TRBD1 for D (6 bases). V shed 1 base and J shed 2 bases, with 11 bases lying between them. CDR1 and CDR2 from the germline V gene are LGHDT and YNNKEL (reference sequence). The CDR3 extends over 15 amino acids. The CDR3 bases are TGTGCCAGCAGCCAAGGGACAGTAACCAACACTGAAGCTTTCTTT. Translating gives CASSQGTVTNTEAFF.

The V and J genes are TRBV4-2 and TRBJ2-2, with 7 bases identical to TRBD2. The germline V gene encodes CDR1 LGHNA and CDR2 YNFKEQ. CDR3 length: 18 residues. After removal of 3 bases from V and 8 bases from J, the junction contained 18 bases not matched to a gene. CDR3 amino acids: CASSHPTSGTGGVGELFF. CDR3 bases: TGTGCCAGCAGCCATCCCACCTCGGGGACGGGGGGTGTAGGGGAGCTGTTTTTT.

The rearrangement links TRBV5-4 to TRBJ2-1; no firm D call. The CDR3 consists of 18 residues. Germline values: CDR1 SGHNT, CDR2 YYREEE (reference sequence). Trimming removed 0 bases from V and 2 bases from J, with 18 bases in between. In DNA form, the CDR3 reads TGTGCCAGCAGCTTGGGGGCGTTTGTGGGCGGACCCTACAATGAGCAGTTCTTC. Protein: CASSLGAFVGGPYNEQFF.

The CDR3 region has the DNA TGTGCCAGCAGCCATTCACCCCTCCACTTT. Protein sequence: CASSHSPLHF. This rearrangement joins TRBV7-6 to TRBJ1-6; D ambiguous. The V gene lost 5 bases and the J gene lost 8 bases, with 1 base spanning the gap. Per germline, CDR1 SGHVS and CDR2 FNYEAQ. CDR3 length equals 10 residues.

This chain uses TRBV6-5 with TRBJ2-7; 10 bases are a match to TRBD1. The CDR3 sequence is 13 residues long. From germline, CDR1 is MNHEY and CDR2 SVGAGI. V lost 7 bases to trimming and J lost 4 bases; unmatched junction nucleotides: 4. The CDR3 loop reads CASTRDRGYEQYF. For the CDR3, the DNA is TGTGCCAGCACCAGGGACAGGGGTTACGAGCAGTACTTC.

CDR3 sequence (DNA): TGTGCCAGCAGCCAAGAGCCCCAGGGGAACACTGAAGCTTTCTTT. Translated: CASSQEPQGNTEAFF. The chain is built from TRBV14 and TRBJ1-1; D is possibly TRBD1 (5 bases). CDR3 size: 15 residues. The V end was cut by 0 bases, the J end by 1 base, with 9 bases between. In germline, CDR1 is SGHDN, CDR2 FVKESK.

The genes are TRBV3-1 (or the pseudogene TRBV3-2) and TRBJ1-1; 11 bases fit TRBD1. Trimming removed 4 bases from V and 5 bases from J; junction bases left unmatched: 6. CDR1 is LGHDT, CDR2 YNNKEL, per germline (reference sequence). The CDR3 runs to 15 residues. The CDR3 DNA reads TGTGCCAGCAGCCCGCGGGACAGGGGGGAGACTGAAGCTTTCTTT. Translated, it gives CASSPRDRGETEAFF.

The chain recombines TRBV28 with TRBJ1-6; D is ambiguous. CDR1 is MDHEN and CDR2 is SYDVKM in the germline V gene. This CDR3 contains 14 residues. Trimming shortened V by 3 bases and J by 9 bases, and 12 bases separated the two germline ends. CDR3 bases: TGTGCCAGCAGTTTTGCGGGCCCCAGTTCACCCCTCCACTTT. Translated, it gives CASSFAGPSSPLHF.

The chain is built from TRBV5-4 and TRBJ2-2, with 9 bases aligning to TRBD1. Looked up from germline, CDR1 is SGHNT and CDR2 is YYREEE (reference sequence). The CDR3 covers 16 residues. The V and J ends lost 5 bases and 4 bases, in that order; junction bases with no gene match: 9. CDR3 DNA sequence: TGTGCCAGCAGTTCCGGGACAGGGCTATCCACCGGGGAGCTGTTTTTT. This encodes CASSSGTGLSTGELFF. Drawing the rest from reference TRBV5-4 and TRBJ2-2, the complete variable domain is ETGVTQSPTHLIKTRGQQVTLRCSSQSGHNTVSWYQQALGQGPQFIFQYYREEENGRGNFPPRFSGLQFPNYSSELNVNALELDDSALYLCASSSGTGLSTGELFFGEGSRLTVL.

This sequence joins TRBV6-5 and TRBJ2-7; weak D call: TRBD1 (6 bases). Trimming removed 6 bases from V and 2 bases from J, with 14 bases in between. Germline CDR1 is MNHEY and CDR2 is SVGAGI. This CDR3 comprises 14 residues. The CDR3 DNA reads TGTGCCAGCAGCCACCGGACAGCCACCTACGAGCAGTACTTC. As protein: CASSHRTATYEQYF.

This chain uses TRBV7-9 with TRBJ1-3; unclear D gene. With 7 bases removed from V and 8 bases from J, the gap between germline ends came to 15 bases. Germline CDR1 is SEHNR and CDR2 is FQNEAQ (reference sequence). This CDR3 region has 13 residues. The CDR3 DNA follows: TGTGCCAGCACTACGGGTAGGGCGGACACCATATATTTT. It yields the protein CASTTGRADTIYF.

The CDR3 is CSAHRYYEQYF. DNA of the CDR3: TGCAGTGCTCACAGATACTACGAGCAGTACTTC. The chain couples TRBV20-1 to TRBJ2-7; D is ambiguous. The CDR3 is 11 amino acids. From germline, CDR1 is DFQATT and CDR2 SNEGSKA (reference sequence). V lost 5 bases and J 3 bases, leaving 8 bases between the germline ends.

This clone was recorded once. The chain couples TRBV25-1 to TRBJ1-4, with TRBD1 matching over 9 bases. The CDR3 has 17 residues. After removal of 5 bases from V and 6 bases from J, the junction contained 13 bases not matched to a gene. CDR1 is MGHDK and CDR2 is SYGVNS in the germline V gene. The CDR3 DNA sequence: TGTGCCAGCAGTTCACCCGGGACAGGGAGAGGAGATGAAAAACTGTTTTTT. The encoded protein is CASSSPGTGRGDEKLFF.

In this sample, this clone turned up a few times. This chain connects TRBV4-2 to TRBJ2-3; maybe TRBD2 (6 bases). This CDR3 spans 16 amino acids. Germline CDR1 and CDR2: LGHNA and YNFKEQ. V lost 0 bases and J lost 1, with 11 bases in between. The CDR3 is CASSQEEGRGTDTQYF. The CDR3 coding sequence is TGTGCCAGCAGCCAAGAGGAGGGGCGGGGCACAGATACGCAGTATTTT.

The gene calls are TRBV25-1 and TRBJ1-4; D is ambiguous. V lost 5 bases and J 8 bases, leaving 15 bases between the germline ends. This CDR3 contains 14 residues. Per the germline V gene, CDR1 is MGHDK and CDR2 is SYGVNS. In nucleotides, the CDR3 is TGTGCCAGCAGTCGGTCCACCCCGAGGGAAAAACTGTTTTTT. Its protein is CASSRSTPREKLFF.

This chain joins TRBV7-9 and TRBJ1-3; tentative D call: TRBD1 (5 bases). Germline lookup yields CDR1 SEHNR and CDR2 FQNEAQ (reference sequence). CDR3 length: 16 residues. V shed 5 bases and J shed 0 bases, with 14 bases lying between them. The DNA of the CDR3 is TGTGCCAGCAGCCCCGAGGGCAGGGTCTCTGGAAACACCATATATTTT. Its protein is CASSPEGRVSGNTIYF. Complete variable domain (other parts from reference TRBV7-9 and TRBJ1-3): DTGVSQNPRHKITKRGQNVTFRCDPISEHNRLYWYRQTLGQGPEFLTYFQNEAQLEKSRLLSDRFSAERPKGSFSTLEIQRTEQGDSAMYLCASSPEGRVSGNTIYFGEGSWLTVV.

This clone was detected once. V and J are TRBV4-2 and TRBJ2-3; 7 bases map to TRBD2. CDR1 is LGHNA and CDR2 is YNFKEQ in the germline V gene. The CDR3 runs to 16 residues. The V and J ends lost 0 bases and 3 bases, in that order; junction bases with no gene match: 6. CDR3 protein: CASSQETGGWTDTQYF. The CDR3 DNA reads TGTGCCAGCAGCCAAGAAACGGGGGGATGGACAGATACGCAGTATTTT.